This T cell receptor beta chain was obtained from a study of blood T cell repertoires in COVID-19. For the study at large: Acute and convalescent COVID-19 specimens originated in the United States, Italy and Spain. The analysed material was cDNA or gDNA that came from T cells, B-cell-depleted T cells, or PBMCs.

J was trimmed by 8 bases and V by 1 base; bases with no gene match: 10. Germline CDR1 and CDR2: KGHSH and LQKENI. CDR3 length: 16 amino acids. Sequencing was performed with immunoSEQ multiplex PCR; in TCRdb, only in-frame clones are kept and a portion is missing. The sample has roughly 190,000 clones; around 85% are singletons. The chain has TRBV18 and TRBJ2-1; 8 positions agree with TRBD1. Sequencing input: peripheral blood. The source is a man aged 25-45 years with acute or convalescent COVID-19. CDR3 sequence (DNA): TGTGCCAGCTCACCACGGTGGACAGGGAAGGTCGATGAGCAGTTCTTC. As protein: CASSPRWTGKVDEQFF.